The 29 T cell receptor beta chains in this list originate from one sample, sequenced in a study of beta chain features in type 1 diabetes. Study-wide points: Patients with Type 1 diabetes showed moderately but significantly shorter TCRB CDR3s in all four CD4+ subsets.

The whole isolated RNA underwent reverse transcription, so sequencing captured expressed TCRB transcripts. TCRdb's copy holds only in-frame clones and misses some; the assay was immunoSEQ multiplex PCR. The sample records 310,000 or so clones, 15% being singletons. The antigens for these receptors are not known. The material sequenced was naive CD4+ T cells from blood. The origin of the receptors is a man aged 18 to 30 with type 1 diabetes.

The rearrangement uses TRBV11-2 and TRBJ2-5; possibly TRBD2 for D (5 bases). The CDR3 runs 14 residues. Trimming shortened V by 1 base and J by 5 bases, and 11 bases separated the two germline ends. Germline values: CDR1 SGHAT, CDR2 FQNNGV. The CDR3 loop is CASSLVPSRETQYF. CDR3 sequence (DNA): TGTGCCAGCAGCTTAGTTCCTAGCAGGGAGACCCAGTACTTC.

The chain has TRBV19 and TRBJ2-1; 11 bases are a match to TRBD2. The junction had 5 bases not matched to a gene; V was cut back by 5 bases and J by 8 bases. CDR1 is LNHDA and CDR2 is SQIVND in the germline V gene (reference sequence). The CDR3 spans 14 residues. DNA for the CDR3: TGTGCCAGTAGTCCTAGCGGGAGGTTTGATGAGCAGTTCTTC. As protein: CASSPSGRFDEQFF.

V gene TRBV19 combines with J gene TRBJ2-1; 12 nucleotides match TRBD2. The CDR3 is 18 residues long. Trimming removed 9 bases from V and 0 bases from J; junction bases left unmatched: 12. Germline V CDR1 and CDR2: LNHDA, SQIVND (reference sequence). The CDR3, as DNA: TGTGCCAGCCGACCTGGGACTAGCGGGTTCCGCTCCTACAATGAGCAGTTCTTC. Protein product: CASRPGTSGFRSYNEQFF.

Only a few counts were recorded for this clone. The gene calls are TRBV9 and TRBJ2-3; TRBD2 is a possible D gene (6 bases). Per germline, CDR1 SGDLS and CDR2 YYNGEE. The V end lost 4 bases, the J end lost 1 base, and 22 bases lay between the germline ends. This CDR3 is built from 18 residues. The DNA of the CDR3 is TGTGCCAGCAGCCCCCCCGGCGGGGTCGTCTGGCGCACAGATACGCAGTATTTT. Its translation: CASSPPGGVVWRTDTQYF.

This clone turned up a few times. The rearrangement joins TRBV29-1 to TRBJ2-1, with D perhaps TRBD1 (6 bases). The CDR3 extends over 14 amino acids. Germline CDR1 reads SQVTM; CDR2 reads ANQGSEA. Trimming left V 4 bases short and J 1 base short, with 11 bases between. The DNA for the CDR3 is TGCAGCGTTGTACGGACAGCATCCTACAATGAGCAGTTCTTC. Its translation is CSVVRTASYNEQFF.

This clone was seen more than once but under ten times. The V and J genes are TRBV19 and TRBJ2-6; 7 nucleotides align to TRBD1. This CDR3 spans 16 amino acids. J lost 0 bases, V lost 4 bases, and 3 bases had no gene match. Germline V lookup: CDR1 LNHDA, CDR2 SQIVND (reference sequence). The CDR3 loop is CASSRGQRSGANVLTF. The CDR3 nucleotides read TGTGCCAGTAGTAGGGGACAGCGCTCTGGGGCCAACGTCCTGACTTTC.

The J gene is TRBJ1-1, the V gene TRBV7-9; TRBD1 matches at 7 bases. V lost 2 bases, J lost 11 bases, and 8 bases stayed unmatched. The CDR3 length is 13 residues. In germline, CDR1 is SEHNR, CDR2 FQNEAQ (reference sequence). In nucleotides, the CDR3 is TGTGCCAGCAGCTTACAAGGGGGCCGTGGGGCTTTCTTT. Translating gives CASSLQGGRGAFF.

The table lists this clone with a few counts. The chain couples TRBV18 to TRBJ1-2; TRBD1 agrees at 7 bases. Trimming cost V 1 base and J 6 bases; bases outside gene matches: 5. CDR1 and CDR2 (germline): KGHSH, LQKENI. This CDR3 is built from 14 residues. CDR3 sequence reads: CASSPRTGDDGYTF. The CDR3 nucleotides are TGTGCCAGCTCACCACGTACAGGGGATGATGGCTACACCTTC.

This clone has more than one count but fewer than ten. This sequence joins TRBV25-1 and TRBJ2-7, with D uncertain. CDR1 MGHDK and CDR2 SYGVNS come from the germline V gene. Trimming left V 0 bases short and J 6 bases short, with 9 bases between. The CDR3 totals 13 residues. CDR3 sequence: CASSEYVAREQYF. The CDR3 DNA is TGTGCCAGCAGTGAATATGTAGCCCGCGAGCAGTACTTC.

This clone has just a few counts. The chain links TRBV5-1 to TRBJ2-2; D call uncertain. Germline V gene lookup returns CDR1 SGHRS and CDR2 YFSETQ. V gave up 4 bases and J gave up 4 bases, with 11 bases separating them. CDR3 length: 14 residues. For the CDR3, the DNA is TGCGCCAGCAGCCCCGGTGCTGTCACCGGGGAGCTGTTTTTT. Translating gives CASSPGAVTGELFF.

The V gene is TRBV19, the J gene TRBJ2-5; 8 bases fit TRBD1. There are 16 residues in the CDR3. Germline V lookup: CDR1 LNHDA, CDR2 SQIVND (reference sequence). V shed 6 bases and J 5 bases; nucleotides not matched to a gene: 14. DNA of the CDR3: TGTGCCAGTAGCCCAAAGGAATCGACAGGGGTTGAGACCCAGTACTTC. It yields the protein CASSPKESTGVETQYF. The entire variable domain, with the rest obtained from reference TRBV19 and TRBJ2-5, is as follows: DGGITQSPKYLFRKEGQNVTLSCEQNLNHDAMYWYRQDPGQGLRLIYYSQIVNDFQKGDIAEGYSVSREKKESFPLTVTSAQKNPTAFYLCASSPKESTGVETQYFGPGTRLLVL.

This clone was observed a handful of times. The chain joins TRBV27 to TRBJ2-3; maybe TRBD1 (5 bases). V lost 6 bases, J lost 3 bases, and 19 bases lay in between. Germline V lookup: CDR1 MNHEY, CDR2 SMNVEV (reference sequence). The CDR3 is 16 amino acids. The CDR3 DNA follows: TGTGCCAGCAGGCCGGGCCAGGGATTATCGACAGATACGCAGTATTTT. Translated, it gives CASRPGQGLSTDTQYF.

This clone has just a few counts. The CDR3 is CASSLKGGPTEAFF. The CDR3 DNA is TGTGCCAGCAGCTTGAAGGGAGGTCCCACTGAAGCTTTCTTT. The genes are TRBV11-2 and TRBJ1-1; unclear D gene. This CDR3 is built from 14 residues. V lost 3 bases to trimming and J lost 4 bases, with 12 bases between them. CDR1 is SGHAT and CDR2 is FQNNGV in the germline V gene.

V usage is TRBV29-1 and J usage is TRBJ2-5; D is possibly TRBD1 (5 bases). Germline loops: CDR1 SQVTM, CDR2 ANQGSEA. Trimming shortened V by 6 bases and J by 0 bases, and 11 bases separated the two germline ends. The CDR3 sequence is 13 residues long. The CDR3 reads CSVATVYQETQYF. Written as DNA, the CDR3 is TGCAGCGTCGCGACAGTGTACCAAGAGACCCAGTACTTC.

The J gene is TRBJ1-5, the V gene TRBV5-1; 9 nucleotides match TRBD1. This CDR3 contains 14 residues. CDR1 and CDR2 (germline): SGHRS, YFSETQ. Unmatched junction bases numbered 0, after V lost 0 bases and J lost 5 bases. The CDR3 DNA reads as TGCGCCAGCAGCTTGGGGACAGGGGATCAGCCCCAGCATTTT. Amino acids: CASSLGTGDQPQHF.

The chain combines TRBV5-4 with TRBJ1-2; D perhaps matches TRBD1 (5 bases). Trimming left V 4 bases short and J 7 bases short, with 17 bases between. This CDR3 contains 14 residues. Germline V gene data show CDR1 as SGHNT and CDR2 as YYREEE (reference sequence). The CDR3 DNA follows: TGTGCCAGCAGCACAAACCAGGGATCAGGTGGCTACACCTTC. Translating gives CASSTNQGSGGYTF. Drawing the rest from reference TRBV5-4 and TRBJ1-2, the complete variable domain is ETGVTQSPTHLIKTRGQQVTLRCSSQSGHNTVSWYQQALGQGPQFIFQYYREEENGRGNFPPRFSGLQFPNYSSELNVNALELDDSALYLCASSTNQGSGGYTFGSGTRLTVV.

This clone was counted a few times. The CDR3 DNA sequence: TGTGCCAGCAGTTACGAACAGGGGCTCACTGAAGCTTTCTTT. Amino acids: CASSYEQGLTEAFF. The genes are TRBV2 and TRBJ1-1; 7 bases agree with TRBD1. V lost 5 bases and J lost 4; bases outside the gene matches: 7. Germline lookup yields CDR1 SNHLY and CDR2 FYNNEI. This CDR3 is 14 amino acids long.

This clone has more than one count but fewer than ten. This chain joins TRBV30 and TRBJ1-5; TRBD1 agrees at 7 bases. Losses at the gene ends were 3 bases for V and 7 bases for J; bases not matched to a gene: 6. The length of the CDR3 is 13 residues. Germline CDR1 and CDR2: GTSNPN and SVGIG (reference sequence). The CDR3: CAWSHRGGQPQHF. CDR3 nucleotides: TGTGCCTGGAGCCACAGGGGTGGACAGCCCCAGCATTTT.

Only a few counts were recorded for this clone. The rearrangement joins TRBV29-1 to TRBJ1-2, with D tentatively TRBD1 (5 bases). V lost 4 bases and J 7 bases, leaving 13 bases between the germline ends. Germline-derived CDR1 and CDR2 are SQVTM and ANQGSEA. The CDR3 is made up of 12 amino acids. This chain's CDR3 is CSVVQAVVGYTF. DNA for the CDR3: TGCAGCGTTGTACAGGCTGTTGTTGGCTACACCTTC.

This clone was detected a few times. The chain is built from TRBV29-1 and TRBJ1-3, with D maybe TRBD1 (6 bases). Trimming shortened V by 5 bases and J by 12 bases, and 14 bases separated the two germline ends. Germline V gives CDR1 SQVTM, CDR2 ANQGSEA. The CDR3 is 11 amino acids. CDR3: CSVLNRDGIYF. CDR3 coding DNA: TGCAGCGTTTTGAACAGGGACGGCATATATTTT. Full variable domain (rest looked up from reference TRBV29-1 and TRBJ1-3): SAVISQKPSRDICQRGTSLTIQCQVDSQVTMMFWYRQQPGQSLTLIATANQGSEATYESGFVIDKFPISRPNLTFSTLTVSNMSPEDSSIYLCSVLNRDGIYFGEGSWLTVV.

The sample holds a few counts of this clone. V usage is TRBV18 and J usage is TRBJ2-1; D is undetermined. Germline V gene data show CDR1 as KGHSH and CDR2 as LQKENI. The CDR3 runs to 15 residues. Trimming removed 6 bases at V and 0 bases at J, with 12 bases between. CDR3 in amino acids: CASSFLAGSYNEQFF. CDR3 in DNA: TGTGCCAGCTCTTTTCTCGCCGGCTCCTACAATGAGCAGTTCTTC.

This clone was counted a few times. V gene TRBV4-3 combines with J gene TRBJ2-3, with TRBD2 matching over 14 bases. CDR3 length: 19 amino acids. CDR1 and CDR2 (germline): LGHNA, YSLEER. V was clipped by 1 base and J by 1 base; unmatched bases: 7. CDR3 amino acids: CASSQATSGGALGTDTQYF. CDR3 nucleotide sequence: TGCGCCAGCAGCCAAGCGACTAGCGGGGGGGCGTTAGGCACAGATACGCAGTATTTT.

The chain employs TRBV4-2 and TRBJ1-1; D may be TRBD1 (6 bases). The V and J ends lost 1 base and 4 bases respectively, with 13 bases between them. Germline V CDR1 and CDR2: LGHNA, YNFKEQ. The CDR3 runs to 15 residues. CDR3 in amino acids: CASSQGQGQGTEAFF. The CDR3 DNA sequence: TGTGCCAGCAGCCAAGGGCAGGGGCAGGGCACTGAAGCTTTCTTT.

This sequence joins TRBV27 and TRBJ1-5; D is possibly TRBD1 (5 bases). The germline CDR1 and CDR2 sequences are MNHEY and SMNVEV (reference sequence). CDR3 length: 15 amino acids. Trimming stripped 7 bases from V and 3 bases from J, with 16 bases between. CDR3 nucleotide sequence: TGTGCCAGCAAAACAGGATGGAATAACAATCAGCCCCAGCATTTT. Translation gives CASKTGWNNNQPQHF.

V gene TRBV5-6 combines with J gene TRBJ2-7; D ambiguous. Germline lookup yields CDR1 SGHDT and CDR2 YYEEEE. V was shortened by 2 bases and J by 2 bases, with 8 bases between the two germline ends. The CDR3 runs 13 residues. DNA for the CDR3: TGTGCCAGCAGCTTCTCGCGAGCCTACGAGCAGTACTTC. It specifies CASSFSRAYEQYF.

This clone has just a few counts. This sequence joins TRBV11-2 and TRBJ2-5; tentative D call: TRBD2 (6 bases). Trimming removed 1 base from V and 5 bases from J, with 14 bases in between. This CDR3 is built from 15 residues. In germline, CDR1 is SGHAT, CDR2 FQNNGV. The DNA for the CDR3 is TGTGCCAGCAGCTTAGGATGGTCGGGAGTCGAGACCCAGTACTTC. It specifies CASSLGWSGVETQYF.

The table lists this clone with a few counts. The rearrangement uses TRBV5-1 and TRBJ2-4; 9 bases fit TRBD1. V was pared by 4 bases and J by 9 bases, with 11 bases of the junction left unmatched. Germline CDR1 is SGHRS and CDR2 is YFSETQ. CDR3 length: 15 residues. This CDR3 is CASSLGTGRNGIQYF. In DNA form, the CDR3 reads TGCGCCAGCAGCCTAGGGACAGGGAGGAACGGCATTCAGTACTTC. Full variable domain (remainder filled in from reference TRBV5-1 and TRBJ2-4): KAGVTQTPRYLIKTRGQQVTLSCSPISGHRSVSWYQQTPGQGLQFLFEYFSETQRNKGNFPGRFSGRQFSNSRSEMNVSTLELGDSALYLCASSLGTGRNGIQYFGAGTRLSVL.

The rearrangement uses TRBV2 and TRBJ2-5; 10 bases are shared with TRBD1. Trimming took 7 bases from V and 5 from J; bases not matched to a gene: 7. Germline V gene lookup returns CDR1 SNHLY and CDR2 FYNNEI. CDR3 length: 14 amino acids. This chain's CDR3 is CASNRDRGRETQYF. DNA of the CDR3: TGTGCCAGCAATAGGGACAGGGGAAGGGAGACCCAGTACTTC.

V is TRBV28 and J is TRBJ2-3; TRBD1 might be the D (7 bases). Trimming left V 5 bases short and J 3 bases short, with 12 bases between. Germline CDR1 reads MDHEN; CDR2 reads SYDVKM. This CDR3 is 14 amino acids long. The CDR3: CASSTTGRTDTQYF. CDR3 in DNA: TGTGCCAGCAGTACGACAGGGAGGACAGATACGCAGTATTTT.